The T cell receptor (beta chain) described here comes from a study of blood T cells in healthy people across ages. The germline CDR1 and CDR2 sequences are MNHNY and SVGAGI (reference sequence). This CDR3 spans 16 amino acids. Trimming took 0 bases from V and 0 from J, leaving 6 bases between them. Researchers report isolating at least 6.5 million PBMCs per sample. Alongside a J-beta primer mix, a sample-barcoded 5' primer served in a second PCR lasting about 7 to 12 cycles. TCRdb called the 5' RACE reads again in MiXCR, with one record for every CDR3 protein. The sample holds around 690,000 distinct CDR3 sequences, approximately 59% seen once. Worth noting for this clonotype: Its antigen is undetermined. A much larger clonotype is one base distant, so this may be a read error.

Study-level points and caveats: Per-million-T-cell TCR beta diversity fell roughly linearly with age. Researchers deemed the diversity estimates from one million T cells underestimates. Diversity of TCR beta correlated strongly with naive T cell percentage.

The chain links TRBV6-6 to TRBJ2-6; D gene ambiguous. What was sequenced was blood. The TCR originated in a man aged 60 to 69 in good health. CDR3 in amino acids: CASSYSVGSGANVLTF. The CDR3 DNA follows: TGTGCCAGCAGTTACTCGGTGGGCTCTGGGGCCAACGTCCTGACTTTC.